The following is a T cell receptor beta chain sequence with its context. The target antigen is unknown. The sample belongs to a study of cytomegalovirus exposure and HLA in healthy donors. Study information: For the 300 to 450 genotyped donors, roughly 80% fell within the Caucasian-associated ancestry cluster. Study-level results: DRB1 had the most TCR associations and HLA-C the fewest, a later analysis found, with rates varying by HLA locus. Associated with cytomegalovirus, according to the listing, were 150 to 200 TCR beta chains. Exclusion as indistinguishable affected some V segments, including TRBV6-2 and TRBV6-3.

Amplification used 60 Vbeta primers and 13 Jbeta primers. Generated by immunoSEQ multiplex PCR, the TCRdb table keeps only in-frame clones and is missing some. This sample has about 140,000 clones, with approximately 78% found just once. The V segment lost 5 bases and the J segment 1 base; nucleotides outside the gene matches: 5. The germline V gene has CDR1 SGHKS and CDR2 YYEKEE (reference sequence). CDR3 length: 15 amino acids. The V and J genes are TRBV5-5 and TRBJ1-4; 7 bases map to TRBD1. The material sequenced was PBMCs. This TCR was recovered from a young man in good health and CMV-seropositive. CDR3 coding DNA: TGTGCCAGCAGTTATTACAGGGGAACTAATGAAAAACTGTTTTTT. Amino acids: CASSYYRGTNEKLFF.